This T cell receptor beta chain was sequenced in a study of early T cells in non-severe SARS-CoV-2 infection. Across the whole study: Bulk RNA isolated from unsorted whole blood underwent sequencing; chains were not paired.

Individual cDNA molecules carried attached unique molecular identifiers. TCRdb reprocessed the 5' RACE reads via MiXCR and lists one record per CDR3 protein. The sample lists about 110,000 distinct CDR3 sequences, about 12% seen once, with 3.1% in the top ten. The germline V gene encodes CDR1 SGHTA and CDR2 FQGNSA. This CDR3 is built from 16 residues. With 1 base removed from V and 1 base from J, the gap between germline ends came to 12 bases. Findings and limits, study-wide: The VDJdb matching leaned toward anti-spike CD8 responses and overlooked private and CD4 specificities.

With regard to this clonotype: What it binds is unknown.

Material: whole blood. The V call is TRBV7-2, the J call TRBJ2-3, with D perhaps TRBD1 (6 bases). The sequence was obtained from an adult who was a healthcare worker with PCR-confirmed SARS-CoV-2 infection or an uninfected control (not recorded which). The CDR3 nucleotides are TGTGCCAGCAGCTTAGGGTGGGCAGGGGGCACAGATACGCAGTATTTT. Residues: CASSLGWAGGTDTQYF.